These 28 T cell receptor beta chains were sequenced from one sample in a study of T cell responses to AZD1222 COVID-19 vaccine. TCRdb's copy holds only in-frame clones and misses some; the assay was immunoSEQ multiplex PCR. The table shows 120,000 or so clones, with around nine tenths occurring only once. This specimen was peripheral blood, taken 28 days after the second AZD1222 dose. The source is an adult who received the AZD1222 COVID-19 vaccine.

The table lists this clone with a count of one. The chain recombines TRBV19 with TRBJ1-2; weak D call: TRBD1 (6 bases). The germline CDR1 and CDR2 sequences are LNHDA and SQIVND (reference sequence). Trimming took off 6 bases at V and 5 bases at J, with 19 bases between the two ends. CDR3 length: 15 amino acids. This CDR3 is CASSLTQGWGYGYTF. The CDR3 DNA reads TGTGCCAGTAGCCTAACACAGGGTTGGGGGTATGGCTACACCTTC.

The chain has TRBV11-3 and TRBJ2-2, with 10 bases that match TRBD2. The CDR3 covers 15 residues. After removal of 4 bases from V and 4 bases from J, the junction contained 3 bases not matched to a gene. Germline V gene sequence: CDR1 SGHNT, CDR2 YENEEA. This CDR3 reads CASSSSGRATGELFF. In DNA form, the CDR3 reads TGTGCCAGCAGCTCGAGCGGGAGGGCCACCGGGGAGCTGTTTTTT. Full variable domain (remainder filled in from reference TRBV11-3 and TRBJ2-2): EAGVVQSPRYKIIEKKQPVAFWCNPISGHNTLYWYLQNLGQGPELLIRYENEEAVDDSQLPKDRFSAERLKGVDSTLKIQPAELGDSAVYLCASSSSGRATGELFFGEGSRLTVL.

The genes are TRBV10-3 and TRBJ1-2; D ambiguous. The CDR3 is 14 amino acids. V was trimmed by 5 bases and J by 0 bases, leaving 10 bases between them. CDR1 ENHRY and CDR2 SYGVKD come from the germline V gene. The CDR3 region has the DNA TGTGCCATCAGTAAGGGTCAAACTAACTATGGCTACACCTTC. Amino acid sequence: CAISKGQTNYGYTF.

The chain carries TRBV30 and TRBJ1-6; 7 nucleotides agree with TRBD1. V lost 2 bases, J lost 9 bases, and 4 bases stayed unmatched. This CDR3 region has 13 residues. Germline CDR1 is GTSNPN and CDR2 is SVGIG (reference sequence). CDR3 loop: CAWSPYRGSPLHF. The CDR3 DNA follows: TGTGCCTGGAGTCCCTACAGGGGTTCACCCCTCCACTTT.

The CDR3 nucleotides read TGTGCCAGCAGCTTCTACCTGAACTACGAGCAGTACTTC. It specifies CASSFYLNYEQYF. J is TRBJ2-7 and V is TRBV7-2; D is unresolved. The germline gives CDR1 SGHTA, CDR2 FQGNSA. Trimming removed 3 bases at V and 3 bases at J, with 9 bases between. This CDR3 contains 13 residues.

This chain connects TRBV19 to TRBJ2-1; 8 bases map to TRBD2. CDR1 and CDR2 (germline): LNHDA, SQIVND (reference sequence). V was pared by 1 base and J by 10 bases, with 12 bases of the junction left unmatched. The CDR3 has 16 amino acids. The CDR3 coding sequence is TGTGCCAGTAGTATAGTGGGGACGGGGGGGCTGAGCGAGCAGTTCTTC. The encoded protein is CASSIVGTGGLSEQFF.

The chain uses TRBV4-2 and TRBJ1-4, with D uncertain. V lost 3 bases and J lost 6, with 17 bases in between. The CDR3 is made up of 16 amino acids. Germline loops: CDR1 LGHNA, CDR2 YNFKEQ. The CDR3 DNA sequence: TGTGCCAGCAGCCACCTCTCCTTAGACCGGGATGAAAAACTGTTTTTT. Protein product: CASSHLSLDRDEKLFF.

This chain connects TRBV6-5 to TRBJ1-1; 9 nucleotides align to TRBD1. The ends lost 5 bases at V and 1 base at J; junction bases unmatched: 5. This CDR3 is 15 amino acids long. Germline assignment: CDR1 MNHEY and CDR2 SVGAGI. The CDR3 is CASSLETGGNTEAFF. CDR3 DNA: TGTGCCAGCAGTCTTGAGACAGGGGGGAACACTGAAGCTTTCTTT.

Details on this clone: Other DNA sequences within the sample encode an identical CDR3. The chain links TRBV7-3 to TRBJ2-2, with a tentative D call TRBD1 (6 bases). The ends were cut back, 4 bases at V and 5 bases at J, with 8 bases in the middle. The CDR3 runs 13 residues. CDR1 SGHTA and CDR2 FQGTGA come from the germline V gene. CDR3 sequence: CASSSRGTGELFF. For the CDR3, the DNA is TGTGCCAGCAGCTCAAGGGGGACCGGGGAGCTGTTTTTT.

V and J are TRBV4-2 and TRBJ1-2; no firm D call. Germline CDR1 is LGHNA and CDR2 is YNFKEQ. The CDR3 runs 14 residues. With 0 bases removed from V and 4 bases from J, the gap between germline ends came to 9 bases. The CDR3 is CASSQEWSGYGYTF. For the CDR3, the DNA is TGTGCCAGCAGCCAAGAGTGGTCAGGCTATGGCTACACCTTC.

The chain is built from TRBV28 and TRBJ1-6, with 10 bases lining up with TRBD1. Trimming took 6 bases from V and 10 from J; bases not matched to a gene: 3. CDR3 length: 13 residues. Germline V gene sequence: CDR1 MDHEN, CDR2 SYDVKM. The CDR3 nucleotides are TGTGCCAGCAGCGGACAGGGGGTCTCACCCCTCCACTTT. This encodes CASSGQGVSPLHF.

The CDR3 sequence: CASRQIAGGPNEQFF. The DNA of the CDR3 is TGTGCCAGCAGGCAAATAGCGGGAGGGCCCAATGAGCAGTTCTTC. The genes are TRBV7-2 and TRBJ2-1; 11 nucleotides match TRBD2. This CDR3 spans 15 amino acids. CDR1 is SGHTA and CDR2 is FQGNSA in the germline V gene. Unmatched junction bases numbered 7, after V lost 6 bases and J lost 6 bases.

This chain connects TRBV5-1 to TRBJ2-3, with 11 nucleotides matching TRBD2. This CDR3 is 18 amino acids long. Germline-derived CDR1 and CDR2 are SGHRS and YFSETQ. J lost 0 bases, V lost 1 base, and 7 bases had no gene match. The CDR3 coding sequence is TGCGCCAGCAGCTTGTATCTAGCGGGAGGATTTAGCACAGATACGCAGTATTTT. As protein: CASSLYLAGGFSTDTQYF.

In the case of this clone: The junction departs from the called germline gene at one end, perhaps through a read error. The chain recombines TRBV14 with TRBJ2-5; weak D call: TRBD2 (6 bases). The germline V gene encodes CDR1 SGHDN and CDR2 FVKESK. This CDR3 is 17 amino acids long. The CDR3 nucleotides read TGTGCCAGCAGTCAAGATAGGCTAGCGAACCCCCAAGAGACCCAGTACTTC. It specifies CASSQDRLANPQETQYF.

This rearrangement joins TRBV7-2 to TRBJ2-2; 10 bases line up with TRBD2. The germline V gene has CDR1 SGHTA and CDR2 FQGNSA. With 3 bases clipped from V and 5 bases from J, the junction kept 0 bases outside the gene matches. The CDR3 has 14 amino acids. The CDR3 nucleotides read TGTGCCAGCAGCTTTAGCGGGGGGACCGGGGAGCTGTTTTTT. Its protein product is CASSFSGGTGELFF.

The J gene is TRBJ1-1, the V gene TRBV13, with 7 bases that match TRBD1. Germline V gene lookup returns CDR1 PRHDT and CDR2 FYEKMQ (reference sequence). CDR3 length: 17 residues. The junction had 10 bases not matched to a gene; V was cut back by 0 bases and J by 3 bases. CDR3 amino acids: CASSLGLAQGEDTEAFF. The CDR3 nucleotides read TGTGCCAGCAGCTTAGGCCTTGCTCAGGGGGAGGACACTGAAGCTTTCTTT.

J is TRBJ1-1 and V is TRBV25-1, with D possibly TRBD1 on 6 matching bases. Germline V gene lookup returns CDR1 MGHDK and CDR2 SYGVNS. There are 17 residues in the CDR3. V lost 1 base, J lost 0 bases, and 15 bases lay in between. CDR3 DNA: TGTGCCAGCAGTGAATTAACAGGGCCGACGATGAACACTGAAGCTTTCTTT. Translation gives CASSELTGPTMNTEAFF.

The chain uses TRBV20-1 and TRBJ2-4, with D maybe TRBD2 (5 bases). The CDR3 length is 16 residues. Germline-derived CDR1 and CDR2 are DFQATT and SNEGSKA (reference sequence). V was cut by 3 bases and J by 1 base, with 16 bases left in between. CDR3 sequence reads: CSASPTRGGAKNIQYF. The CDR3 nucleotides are TGCAGTGCTAGTCCGACCCGGGGTGGGGCCAAAAACATTCAGTACTTC.

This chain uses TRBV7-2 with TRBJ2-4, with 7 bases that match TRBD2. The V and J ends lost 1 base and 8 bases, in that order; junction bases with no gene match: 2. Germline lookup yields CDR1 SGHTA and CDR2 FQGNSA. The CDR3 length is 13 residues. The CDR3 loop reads CASSLVSGDIQYF. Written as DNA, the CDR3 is TGTGCCAGCAGCTTAGTCAGCGGGGACATTCAGTACTTC.

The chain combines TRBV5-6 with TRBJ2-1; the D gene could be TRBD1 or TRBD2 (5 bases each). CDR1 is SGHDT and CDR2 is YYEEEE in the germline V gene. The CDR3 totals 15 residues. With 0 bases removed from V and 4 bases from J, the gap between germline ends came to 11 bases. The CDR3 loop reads CASSLGGSLYNEQFF. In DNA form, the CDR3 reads TGTGCCAGCAGCTTGGGGGGGTCGTTATACAATGAGCAGTTCTTC.

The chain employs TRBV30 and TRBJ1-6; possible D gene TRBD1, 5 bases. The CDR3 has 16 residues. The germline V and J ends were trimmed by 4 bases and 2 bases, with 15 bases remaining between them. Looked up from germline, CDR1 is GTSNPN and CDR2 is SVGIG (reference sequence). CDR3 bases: TGTGCCTGGACCGAAGGGGACCGACCCTATAATTCACCCCTCCACTTT. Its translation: CAWTEGDRPYNSPLHF. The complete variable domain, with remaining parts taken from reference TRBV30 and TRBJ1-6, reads SQTIHQWPATLVQPVGSPLSLECTVEGTSNPNLYWYRQAAGRGLQLLFYSVGIGQISSEVPQNLSASRPQDRQFILSSKKLLLSDSGFYLCAWTEGDRPYNSPLHFGNGTRLTVT.

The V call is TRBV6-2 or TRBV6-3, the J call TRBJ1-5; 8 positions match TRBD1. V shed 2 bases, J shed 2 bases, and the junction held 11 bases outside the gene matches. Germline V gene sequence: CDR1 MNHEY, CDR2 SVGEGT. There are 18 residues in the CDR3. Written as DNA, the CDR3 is TGTGCCAGCAGTTACCGGACAGGGCTTTTGATTGGCAATCAGCCCCAGCATTTT. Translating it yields CASSYRTGLLIGNQPQHF.

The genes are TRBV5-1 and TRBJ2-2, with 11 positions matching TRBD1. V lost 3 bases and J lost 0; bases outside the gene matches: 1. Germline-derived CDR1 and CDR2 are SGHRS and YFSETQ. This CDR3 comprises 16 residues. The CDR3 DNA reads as TGCGCCAGCAGCTCGGGACAGGGGGCGAACACCGGGGAGCTGTTTTTT. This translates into CASSSGQGANTGELFF.

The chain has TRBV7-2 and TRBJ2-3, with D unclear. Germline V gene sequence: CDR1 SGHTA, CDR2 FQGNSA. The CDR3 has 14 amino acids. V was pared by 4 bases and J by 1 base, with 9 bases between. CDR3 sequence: CASSSTFGTDTQYF. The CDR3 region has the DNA TGTGCCAGCAGCTCCACCTTTGGCACAGATACGCAGTATTTT.

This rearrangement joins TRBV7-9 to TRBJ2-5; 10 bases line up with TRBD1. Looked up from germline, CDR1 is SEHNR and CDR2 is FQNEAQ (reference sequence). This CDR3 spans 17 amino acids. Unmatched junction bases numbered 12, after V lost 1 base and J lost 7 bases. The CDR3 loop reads CASSLEWDRGFVGTQYF. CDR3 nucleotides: TGTGCCAGCAGCTTAGAATGGGACAGGGGTTTCGTTGGGACCCAGTACTTC.

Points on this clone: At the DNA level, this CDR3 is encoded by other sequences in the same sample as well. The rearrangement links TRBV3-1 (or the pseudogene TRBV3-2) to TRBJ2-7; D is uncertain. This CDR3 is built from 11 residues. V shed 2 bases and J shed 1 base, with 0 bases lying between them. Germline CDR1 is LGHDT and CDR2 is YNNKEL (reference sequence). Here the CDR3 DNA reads TGTGCCAGCAGCCAATCCTACGAGCAGTACTTC. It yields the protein CASSQSYEQYF.

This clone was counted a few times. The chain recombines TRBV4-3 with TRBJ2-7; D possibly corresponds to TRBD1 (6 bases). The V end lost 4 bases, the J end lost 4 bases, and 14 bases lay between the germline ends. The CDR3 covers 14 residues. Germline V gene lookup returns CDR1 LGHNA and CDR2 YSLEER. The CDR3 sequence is CASSRGQGVYEQYF. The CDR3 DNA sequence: TGCGCCAGCAGCCGGGGGCAGGGAGTTTACGAGCAGTACTTC.

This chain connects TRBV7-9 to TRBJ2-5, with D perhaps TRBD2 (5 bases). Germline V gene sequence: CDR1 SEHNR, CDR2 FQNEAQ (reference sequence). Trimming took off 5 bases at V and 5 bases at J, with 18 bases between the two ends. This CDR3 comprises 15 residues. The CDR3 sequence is CASSLGRPREETQYF. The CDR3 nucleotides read TGTGCCAGCAGCCTAGGCCGACCTAGGGAGGAGACCCAGTACTTC.